The 12 T cell receptor beta chains given below trace back to one sample, sequenced in a study of cytomegalovirus exposure and HLA in healthy donors. This PCR relied on a set of 60 Vbeta primers and 13 Jbeta primers. The table came from immunoSEQ multiplex PCR; TCRdb's copy has only in-frame clones and leaves some out. The sample includes around 100,000 clones, approximately 81% seen only once; the top ten take around 4%. What was sequenced was PBMCs. The receptors stem from a female donor in good health and CMV-seropositive.

The rearrangement joins TRBV30 to TRBJ1-1; TRBD1 matches 7 bases. V gave up 8 bases and J gave up 3 bases; unmatched junction bases: 24. Germline assignment: CDR1 GTSNPN and CDR2 SVGIG (reference sequence). The CDR3 length is 18 residues. The CDR3: CALIRLYRGPRRDTEAFF. The CDR3 region has the DNA TGTGCCCTAATTAGATTATACAGGGGCCCCAGGAGGGACACTGAAGCTTTCTTT.

This chain uses TRBV4-3 with TRBJ2-1; 10 nucleotides align to TRBD2. V was pared by 2 bases and J by 5 bases, with 12 bases of the junction left unmatched. Germline V gene data show CDR1 as LGHNA and CDR2 as YSLEER. CDR3 size: 18 residues. The DNA of the CDR3 is TGCGCCAGCAGCCAATTCCCCCATAGCGGGGGGCCCAACAATGAGCAGTTCTTC. Translating gives CASSQFPHSGGPNNEQFF.

Details on this clone: The germline gene is not matched at one end of the junction; a read error may be the cause. The gene calls are TRBV15 and TRBJ2-7, with 12 positions matching TRBD1. Germline V gives CDR1 LNHNV, CDR2 YYDKDF (reference sequence). The CDR3 has 15 amino acids. The CDR3 coding sequence is TGTGCCACCAGCAGAGGACCGGGACAGGGGGCAAGTGCGGACTTC. Its translation is CATSRGPGQGASADF.

In the case of this clone: One end of the junction is discordant with germline, which a read error may explain. The rearrangement links TRBV6-5 to TRBJ2-6; 9 positions agree with TRBD2. The CDR3 length is 15 residues. Germline V gene data show CDR1 as MNHEY and CDR2 as SVGAGI. CDR3 loop: CASSYSGGGANGLTF. The CDR3 coding sequence is TGTGCCAGCAGTTACTCAGGCGGGGGGGCCAACGGCCTGACTTTC.

The V gene is TRBV25-1, the J gene TRBJ2-7; D perhaps matches TRBD2 (5 bases). The germline V gene encodes CDR1 MGHDK and CDR2 SYGVNS. The CDR3 consists of 15 residues. Trimming cost V 4 bases and J 8 bases, with 21 bases left between them. The CDR3 reads CASSAAGGTGSKQYF. As DNA, the CDR3 is TGTGCCAGCAGTGCAGCCGGAGGTACGGGGTCAAAGCAGTACTTC.

The chain carries TRBV10-3 and TRBJ2-5; 13 positions agree with TRBD2. Germline trimming cut 2 bases from V and 5 bases from J; bases unmatched to any gene: 11. Looked up from germline, CDR1 is ENHRY and CDR2 is SYGVKD. The CDR3 sequence is 18 residues long. CDR3 coding DNA: TGTGCCATCAGTGAGGGAACTAGCGGGAGGGCCGTAGGGGAGACCCAGTACTTC. Translating gives CAISEGTSGRAVGETQYF.

Remarks on this clone: Other DNA variants within this sample encode the same CDR3. The V call is TRBV5-1, the J call TRBJ2-1; 9 bases are shared with TRBD2. The CDR3 totals 15 residues. Germline V gene sequence: CDR1 SGHRS, CDR2 YFSETQ. V lost 4 bases and J lost 5; bases outside the gene matches: 7. The CDR3 DNA reads TGCGCCAGCAGCCCGACTAGCGGAACGAACAATGAGCAGTTCTTC. This gives the protein CASSPTSGTNNEQFF.

The rearrangement uses TRBV19 and TRBJ1-1; TRBD1 is a possible D gene (6 bases). CDR1 and CDR2 from the germline V gene are LNHDA and SQIVND (reference sequence). Trimming pared 5 bases from V and 4 bases from J, leaving 14 bases between. This CDR3 has 14 residues. CDR3 in amino acids: CASSVRTDSTEAFF. DNA of the CDR3: TGTGCCAGTAGTGTTAGGACAGACAGCACTGAAGCTTTCTTT. The full variable domain, its missing parts supplied by reference TRBV19 and TRBJ1-1, is DGGITQSPKYLFRKEGQNVTLSCEQNLNHDAMYWYRQDPGQGLRLIYYSQIVNDFQKGDIAEGYSVSREKKESFPLTVTSAQKNPTAFYLCASSVRTDSTEAFFGQGTRLTVV.

The chain uses TRBV29-1 and TRBJ2-1; TRBD1 matches at 9 bases. Germline V gene data show CDR1 as SQVTM and CDR2 as ANQGSEA. Trimming at V came to 7 bases and at J to 10 bases, leaving 11 bases not matched to a gene. The CDR3 runs to 13 residues. The CDR3 DNA sequence: TGCAGCGCCGGATCGGGACAGGGTAGCGAGCAGTTCTTC. Translating it yields CSAGSGQGSEQFF.

The J gene is TRBJ1-6, the V gene TRBV7-2; possible D gene TRBD1, 5 bases. Between the trimmed V and J ends, which lost 2 bases and 7 bases, there was a span of 9 bases. Per the germline V gene, CDR1 is SGHTA and CDR2 is FQGNSA. The CDR3 extends over 14 amino acids. CDR3 sequence: CASSLLQANSPLHF. The CDR3 DNA reads as TGTGCCAGCAGCTTATTACAGGCCAATTCACCCCTCCACTTT.

The chain employs TRBV29-1 and TRBJ2-7, with TRBD1 matching 10 bases. Germline V gene lookup returns CDR1 SQVTM and CDR2 ANQGSEA. V lost 4 bases, J lost 5 bases, and 11 bases stayed unmatched. The CDR3 extends over 15 amino acids. The CDR3 bases are TGCAGCGTTGGAAAACCGGACAGGGGGACTCACGAGCAGTACTTC. Encoded protein: CSVGKPDRGTHEQYF.

This chain connects TRBV29-1 to TRBJ1-5; weak D call: TRBD1 (6 bases). The CDR3 is 13 amino acids. CDR1 and CDR2 (germline): SQVTM, ANQGSEA. Trimming took off 4 bases at V and 5 bases at J, with 12 bases between the two ends. CDR3 loop: CSVGAGVDQPQHF. As DNA, the CDR3 is TGCAGCGTTGGGGCAGGGGTCGATCAGCCCCAGCATTTT.